This T cell receptor beta chain emerged from a study of blood T cells in healthy people across ages. Overall study findings and caveats: Naive and antigen-experienced cells could not be conclusively compared, given unsorted PBMCs. Both naive CD4+ cell counts and diversity were greater in long-lived donors than in aged donors.

The CDR3 is 13 residues long. The V gene end was trimmed by 8 bases and the J gene end by 8 bases; junction bases not matched to a gene: 5. Germline values: CDR1 MDHEN, CDR2 SYDVKM. Per-sample yields of isolated PBMCs were at least 7 million. Together with a sample-barcoded 5' primer, a J-beta primer mix was included in a second PCR lasting 7 to 11 cycles. TCRdb reanalysed the 5' RACE reads using MiXCR and keeps one entry per CDR3 protein. Among about 900,000 distinct CDR3 sequences listed, 55% to 65% were seen once. Notes on this clonotype: Its antigen is as yet unknown.

Sequencing used blood. The sequence came from a man aged 25 to 40 in good health. The chain couples TRBV28 to TRBJ1-5, with 11 bases fitting TRBD1. The CDR3 sequence is CASGQGAFEPQHF. DNA for the CDR3: TGTGCCAGCGGACAGGGGGCTTTTGAGCCCCAGCATTTT.